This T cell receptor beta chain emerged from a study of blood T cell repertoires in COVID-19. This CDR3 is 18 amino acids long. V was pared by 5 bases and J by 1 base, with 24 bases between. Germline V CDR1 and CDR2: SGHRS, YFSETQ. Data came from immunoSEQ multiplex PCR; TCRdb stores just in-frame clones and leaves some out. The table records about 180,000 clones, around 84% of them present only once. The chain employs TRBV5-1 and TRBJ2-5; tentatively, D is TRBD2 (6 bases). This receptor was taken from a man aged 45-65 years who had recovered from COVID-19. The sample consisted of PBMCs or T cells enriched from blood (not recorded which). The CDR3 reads CASSSLSIGGAIQETQYF. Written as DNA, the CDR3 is TGCGCCAGCAGTTCACTGAGCATTGGCGGGGCTATCCAAGAGACCCAGTACTTC.